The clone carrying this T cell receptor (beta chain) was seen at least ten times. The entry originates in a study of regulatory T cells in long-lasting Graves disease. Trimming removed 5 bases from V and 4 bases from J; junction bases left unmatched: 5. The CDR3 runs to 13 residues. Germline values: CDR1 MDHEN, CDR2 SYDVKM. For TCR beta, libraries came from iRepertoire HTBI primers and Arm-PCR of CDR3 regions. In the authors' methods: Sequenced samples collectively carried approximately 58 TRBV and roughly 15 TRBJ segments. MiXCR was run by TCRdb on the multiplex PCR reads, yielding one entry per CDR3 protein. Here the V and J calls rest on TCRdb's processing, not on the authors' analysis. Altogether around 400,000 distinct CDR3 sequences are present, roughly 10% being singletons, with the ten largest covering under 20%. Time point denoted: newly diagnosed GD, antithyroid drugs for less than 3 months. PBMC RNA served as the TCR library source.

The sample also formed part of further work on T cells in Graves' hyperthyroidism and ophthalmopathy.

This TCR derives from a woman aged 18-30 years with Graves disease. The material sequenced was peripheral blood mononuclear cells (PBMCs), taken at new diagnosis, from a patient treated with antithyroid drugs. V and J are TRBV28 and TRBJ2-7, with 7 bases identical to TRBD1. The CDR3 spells CASSTRDRYEQYF. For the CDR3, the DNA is TGTGCCAGCAGTACCCGGGACAGATACGAGCAGTACTTC. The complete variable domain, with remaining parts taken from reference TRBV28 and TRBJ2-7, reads DVKVTQSSRYLVKRTGEKVFLECVQDMDHENMFWYRQDPGLGLRLIYFSYDVKMKEKGDIPEGYSVSREKKERFSLILESASTNQTSMYLCASSTRDRYEQYFGPGTRLTVT.